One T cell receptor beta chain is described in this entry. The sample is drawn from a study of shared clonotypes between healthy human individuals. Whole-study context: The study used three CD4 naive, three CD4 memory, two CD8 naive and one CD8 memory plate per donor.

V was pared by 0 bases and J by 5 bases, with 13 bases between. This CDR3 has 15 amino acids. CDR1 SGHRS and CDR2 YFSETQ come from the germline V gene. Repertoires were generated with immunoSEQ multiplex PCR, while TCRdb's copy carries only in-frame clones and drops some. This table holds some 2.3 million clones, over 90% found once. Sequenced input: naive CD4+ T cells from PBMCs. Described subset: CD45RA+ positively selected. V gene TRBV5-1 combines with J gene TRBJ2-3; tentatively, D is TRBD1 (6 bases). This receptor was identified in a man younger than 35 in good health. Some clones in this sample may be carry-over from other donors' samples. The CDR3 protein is CASSLVGGSGDTQYF. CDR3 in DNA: TGCGCCAGCAGCTTGGTAGGGGGATCGGGAGATACGCAGTATTTT.